The text below deals with one TCR beta chain. This PCR relied on a set of 60 Vbeta primers and 13 Jbeta primers. Profiling relied on immunoSEQ multiplex PCR, and the TCRdb table lists in-frame clones only, not all of them. The repertoire consists of over 150,000 clones, with 65% to 85% occurring once and the leading ten covering approximately 0.098%. CDR1 MNHNS and CDR2 SASEGT come from the germline V gene. There are 14 residues in the CDR3. With 5 bases removed from V and 0 bases from J, the gap between germline ends came to 8 bases. This sample is part of a study of cytomegalovirus exposure and HLA in healthy donors.

The receptor was derived from a boy aged 2 to 10 in good health and CMV-seronegative. The chain links TRBV6-1 to TRBJ2-1; D gene ambiguous. Material: PBMCs. CDR3 region: CASSSFSSYNEQFF. The DNA for the CDR3 is TGTGCCAGCAGTTCATTCAGCTCCTACAATGAGCAGTTCTTC.